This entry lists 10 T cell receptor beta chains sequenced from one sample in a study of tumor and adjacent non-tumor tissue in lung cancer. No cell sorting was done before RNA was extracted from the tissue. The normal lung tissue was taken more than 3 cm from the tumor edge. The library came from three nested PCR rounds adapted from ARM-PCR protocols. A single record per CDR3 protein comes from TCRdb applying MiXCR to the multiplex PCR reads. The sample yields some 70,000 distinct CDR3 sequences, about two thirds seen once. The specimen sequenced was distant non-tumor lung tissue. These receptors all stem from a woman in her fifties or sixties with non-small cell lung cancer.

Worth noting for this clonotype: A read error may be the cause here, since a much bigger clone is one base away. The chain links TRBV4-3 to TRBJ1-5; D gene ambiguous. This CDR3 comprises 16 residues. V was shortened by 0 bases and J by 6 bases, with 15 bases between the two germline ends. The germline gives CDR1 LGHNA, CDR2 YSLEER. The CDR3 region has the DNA TGCGCCAGCAGCCAAGATATAGGAGCCACTGGTCAGCCCCAGCATTTT. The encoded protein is CASSQDIGATGQPQHF.

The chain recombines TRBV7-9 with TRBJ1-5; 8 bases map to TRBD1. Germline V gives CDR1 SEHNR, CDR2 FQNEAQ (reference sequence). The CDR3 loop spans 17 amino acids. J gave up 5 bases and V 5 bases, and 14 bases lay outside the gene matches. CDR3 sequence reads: CASSLRTGKGMHQPQHF. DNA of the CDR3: TGTGCCAGCAGCCTCCGGACAGGGAAGGGGATGCATCAGCCCCAGCATTTT.

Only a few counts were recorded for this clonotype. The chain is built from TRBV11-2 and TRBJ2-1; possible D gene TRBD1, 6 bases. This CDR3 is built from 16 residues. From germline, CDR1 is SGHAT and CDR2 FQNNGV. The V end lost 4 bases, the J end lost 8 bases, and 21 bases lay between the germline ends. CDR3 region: CASSSRAAQGIDEQFF. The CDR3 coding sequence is TGTGCCAGCAGCTCAAGGGCTGCTCAGGGGATCGATGAGCAGTTCTTC. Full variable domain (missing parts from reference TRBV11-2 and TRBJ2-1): EAGVAQSPRYKIIEKRQSVAFWCNPISGHATLYWYQQILGQGPKLLIQFQNNGVVDDSQLPKDRFSAERLKGVDSTLKIQPAKLEDSAVYLCASSSRAAQGIDEQFFGPGTRLTVL.

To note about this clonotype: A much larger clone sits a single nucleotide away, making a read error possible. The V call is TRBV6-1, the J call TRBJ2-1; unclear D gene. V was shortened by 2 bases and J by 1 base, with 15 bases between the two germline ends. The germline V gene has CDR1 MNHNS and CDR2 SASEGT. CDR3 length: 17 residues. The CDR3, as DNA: TGTGCCAGCAGTGAATTCTACGTATTAAGGTCCTACAATGAGCAGTTCTTC. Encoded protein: CASSEFYVLRSYNEQFF.

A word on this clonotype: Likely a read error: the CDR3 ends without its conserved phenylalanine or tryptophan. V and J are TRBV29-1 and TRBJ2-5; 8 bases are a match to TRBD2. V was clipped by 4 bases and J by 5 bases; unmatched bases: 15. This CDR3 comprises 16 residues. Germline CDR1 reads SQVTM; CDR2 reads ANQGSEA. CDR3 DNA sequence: TGCAGCGTTGCTGTCAATAGCGGGATGGTTGTGGAGACCCAGTACTCC. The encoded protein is CSVAVNSGMVVETQYS.

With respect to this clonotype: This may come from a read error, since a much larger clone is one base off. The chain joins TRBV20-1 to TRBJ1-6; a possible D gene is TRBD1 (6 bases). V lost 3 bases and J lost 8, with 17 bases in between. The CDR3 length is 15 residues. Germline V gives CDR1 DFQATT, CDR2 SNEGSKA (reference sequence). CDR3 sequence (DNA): TGCAGTGCTAGGGTGACAGGCCCAAAGGATTCACCCCTCCACTTT. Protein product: CSARVTGPKDSPLHF.

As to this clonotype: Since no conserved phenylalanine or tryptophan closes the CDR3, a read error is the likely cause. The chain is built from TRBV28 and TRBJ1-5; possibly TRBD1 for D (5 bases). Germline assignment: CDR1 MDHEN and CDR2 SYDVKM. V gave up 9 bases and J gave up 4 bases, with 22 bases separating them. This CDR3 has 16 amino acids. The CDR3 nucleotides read TGTGCCAGTAGTCTAACAAGCAGGGTTATGAATCAGCCCCAGCATTGT. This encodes CASSLTSRVMNQPQHC.

CDR3 nucleotides: TGTGCCAGCAGTGCGGACAGGAGCTCCTACAATGAGCAGTTCTTC. This gives the protein CASSADRSSYNEQFF. The gene calls are TRBV2 and TRBJ2-1, with 7 bases fitting TRBD1. The CDR3 extends over 15 amino acids. Trimming took 4 bases from V and 0 from J; bases not matched to a gene: 3. The germline gives CDR1 SNHLY, CDR2 FYNNEI.

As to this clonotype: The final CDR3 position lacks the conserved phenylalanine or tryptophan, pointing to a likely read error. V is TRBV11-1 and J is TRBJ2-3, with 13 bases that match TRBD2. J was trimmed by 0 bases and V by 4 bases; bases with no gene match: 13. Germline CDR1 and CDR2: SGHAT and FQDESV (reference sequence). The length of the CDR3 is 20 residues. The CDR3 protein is CASSSPGLAGVGGSTDTQYL. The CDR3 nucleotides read TGTGCCAGCAGCTCCCCAGGACTAGCGGGAGTCGGGGGGAGCACAGATACGCAGTATCTG.

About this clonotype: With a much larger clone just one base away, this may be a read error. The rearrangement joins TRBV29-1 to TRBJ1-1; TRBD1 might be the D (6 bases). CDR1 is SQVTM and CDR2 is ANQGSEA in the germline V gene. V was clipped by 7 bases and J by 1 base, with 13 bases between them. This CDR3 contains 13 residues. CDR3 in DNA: TGCAGCGCTCGGTCAGGGGCGAACACTGAAGCTTTCTTT. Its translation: CSARSGANTEAFF.